This entry features one T cell receptor (beta chain) sequence. This record belongs to a study of blood T cell repertoires in COVID-19. Study-wide context: Sites across the United States, Italy and Spain contributed samples from acute and convalescent COVID-19. T cells, B-cell-depleted T cells, or PBMCs provided the cDNA or gDNA that served as material.

As handled by the study authors: Amplification from reference gene primers served as the basis for estimated nucleated cell counts. Here immunoSEQ multiplex PCR was the method, and the copy in TCRdb shows in-frame clones only, minus some. V and J calls and clone size come straight from that table; D and trimming were deduced from the DNA. Of some 220,000 clones detected, 60% to 85% appear once; the ten largest clones hold more than 7%. The origin of this receptor is a woman aged 70-85 years with acute or convalescent COVID-19. Input material: peripheral blood.

The CDR3: CASSQDLVGLGTRGWEQFF. The CDR3 nucleotides are TGCGCCAGCAGCCAAGACCTAGTTGGCCTGGGGACTAGAGGGTGGGAGCAGTTCTTC. The chain carries TRBV4-1 and TRBJ2-1; TRBD2 matches 8 bases. Germline V gives CDR1 MGHRA, CDR2 YSYEKL. The V and J ends lost 0 bases and 10 bases, in that order; junction bases with no gene match: 20. The length of the CDR3 is 19 residues.